The 27 T cell receptor beta chains reported below all come from one sample, sequenced in a study of shared clonotypes between healthy human individuals. TCRdb keeps only in-frame clones here, not all; method: immunoSEQ multiplex PCR. Here the sample spans 850,000 to 1,100,000 clones, roughly 80% being singletons. The sequenced sample consisted of memory CD4+ T cells from PBMCs. Subset here: CD45RA-negative fraction. These receptors were taken from a man between 18 and 35 years old in good health. Some clones in this sample may be carry-over from other donors' samples.

This clone was seen a single time. The chain uses TRBV7-2 and TRBJ1-2; D is unresolved. V lost 6 bases to trimming and J lost 4 bases, with 12 bases between them. From germline, CDR1 is SGHTA and CDR2 FQGNSA. The CDR3 loop spans 13 amino acids. This chain's CDR3 is CASSPLGFYGYTF. CDR3 sequence (DNA): TGTGCCAGCAGTCCGTTGGGGTTCTATGGCTACACCTTC. Using reference TRBV7-2 and TRBJ1-2 for the parts outside the CDR3, the full variable domain is GAGVSQSPSNKVTEKGKDVELRCDPISGHTALYWYRQSLGQGLEFLIYFQGNSAPDKSGLPSDRFSAERTGGSVSTLTIQRTQQEDSAVYLCASSPLGFYGYTFGSGTRLTVV.

V and J are TRBV11-3 and TRBJ2-7, with TRBD1 matching 7 bases. After removal of 5 bases from V and 2 bases from J, the junction contained 12 bases not matched to a gene. The CDR3 consists of 16 residues. Per the germline V gene, CDR1 is SGHNT and CDR2 is YENEEA. DNA for the CDR3: TGTGCCAGCAGCCGAGGAGCAGGGGGTTTGGCCTACGAGCAGTACTTC. This sequence encodes CASSRGAGGLAYEQYF.

This clone has only a few counts. The sample carries other DNA sequences with the same CDR3. This chain connects TRBV5-4 to TRBJ2-1; weak D call: TRBD1 (5 bases). The length of the CDR3 is 14 residues. Germline assignment: CDR1 SGHNT and CDR2 YYREEE (reference sequence). Trimming shortened V by 10 bases and J by 0 bases, and 14 bases separated the two germline ends. The CDR3 DNA is TGTGCCTCTTCCCGCCAGGGCTCCTACAATGAGCAGTTCTTC. Protein sequence: CASSRQGSYNEQFF.

A word on this clone: At the DNA level, this CDR3 is encoded by other sequences in the same sample as well. The CDR3 protein is CASSLGSYNEQFF. As DNA, the CDR3 is TGCGCCAGCAGCTTGGGGTCTTACAATGAGCAGTTCTTC. V usage is TRBV5-1 and J usage is TRBJ2-1; D is unresolved. This CDR3 region has 13 residues. V lost 0 bases and J 4 bases, leaving 5 bases between the germline ends. The germline V gene has CDR1 SGHRS and CDR2 YFSETQ.

CDR3 nucleotide sequence: TGTGCCAGTAGTTGGACCCTCACAGATACGCAGTATTTT. It translates to CASSWTLTDTQYF. V usage is TRBV19 and J usage is TRBJ2-3; no definite D call. The CDR3 runs to 13 residues. Trimming left V 5 bases short and J 2 bases short, with 8 bases between. Germline CDR1 and CDR2: LNHDA and SQIVND (reference sequence). Using reference TRBV19 and TRBJ2-3 for the parts outside the CDR3, the full variable domain is DGGITQSPKYLFRKEGQNVTLSCEQNLNHDAMYWYRQDPGQGLRLIYYSQIVNDFQKGDIAEGYSVSREKKESFPLTVTSAQKNPTAFYLCASSWTLTDTQYFGPGTRLTVL.

V usage is TRBV7-3 and J usage is TRBJ2-2, with D unclear. Germline V lookup: CDR1 SGHTA, CDR2 FQGTGA. The CDR3 is made up of 14 amino acids. V lost 5 bases, J lost 2 bases, and 9 bases lay in between. The chain's CDR3 is CASSETANTGELFF. The DNA for the CDR3 is TGTGCCAGCAGCGAAACAGCAAACACCGGGGAGCTGTTTTTT.

The rearrangement uses TRBV28 and TRBJ2-2; tentative D call: TRBD1 (6 bases). Trimming took off 7 bases at V and 5 bases at J, with 17 bases between the two ends. Per germline, CDR1 MDHEN and CDR2 SYDVKM. The CDR3 sequence is 15 residues long. The chain's CDR3 is CASTSQGKGTGELFF. The CDR3 coding sequence is TGTGCCAGCACTTCCCAGGGGAAAGGAACCGGGGAGCTGTTTTTT. The full variable domain, rest sourced from reference TRBV28 and TRBJ2-2, is DVKVTQSSRYLVKRTGEKVFLECVQDMDHENMFWYRQDPGLGLRLIYFSYDVKMKEKGDIPEGYSVSREKKERFSLILESASTNQTSMYLCASTSQGKGTGELFFGEGSRLTVL.

The chain links TRBV10-2 to TRBJ2-7; 10 bases fit TRBD2. V was pared by 5 bases and J by 3 bases, with 4 bases of the junction left unmatched. This CDR3 region has 14 residues. Germline lookup yields CDR1 WSHSY and CDR2 SAAADI. In nucleotides, the CDR3 is TGCGCCAGCAGTCTGACTAGCGGGCTCTACGAGCAGTACTTC. This codes for CASSLTSGLYEQYF.

CDR3 coding DNA: TGTGCCAGCAGTGCGACTAGCGGGTACAATGAGCAGTTCTTC. Translating gives CASSATSGYNEQFF. The chain couples TRBV2 to TRBJ2-1; TRBD2 agrees at 10 bases. The J segment lost 4 bases and the V segment lost 4 bases, leaving 1 base of the junction unmatched. Germline values: CDR1 SNHLY, CDR2 FYNNEI. The CDR3 is 14 amino acids.

The J gene is TRBJ1-1, the V gene TRBV5-1; 8 bases agree with TRBD1. This CDR3 has 16 residues. The V gene's germline CDR1 is SGHRS and CDR2 YFSETQ. Trimming cost V 1 base and J 1 base; bases outside gene matches: 6. The CDR3 loop reads CASSLSPDRANTEAFF. For the CDR3, the DNA is TGCGCCAGCAGCTTGTCCCCGGACAGGGCGAACACTGAAGCTTTCTTT. Full variable domain (remainder filled in from reference TRBV5-1 and TRBJ1-1): KAGVTQTPRYLIKTRGQQVTLSCSPISGHRSVSWYQQTPGQGLQFLFEYFSETQRNKGNFPGRFSGRQFSNSRSEMNVSTLELGDSALYLCASSLSPDRANTEAFFGQGTRLTVV.

This clone is labeled as medium-sized. The rearrangement joins TRBV5-6 to TRBJ2-2; 8 positions match TRBD2. V dropped 3 bases and J dropped 7; count of bases not matched to a gene: 5. CDR3 length equals 14 residues. Germline-derived CDR1 and CDR2 are SGHDT and YYEEEE. CDR3 protein: CASSWGLESGELFF. CDR3 DNA sequence: TGTGCCAGCAGCTGGGGACTAGAAAGCGGGGAGCTGTTTTTT.

V usage is TRBV5-1 and J usage is TRBJ2-3, with TRBD1 matching over 7 bases. The V gene end was trimmed by 2 bases and the J gene end by 0 bases; junction bases not matched to a gene: 3. This CDR3 has 15 residues. Germline V gene sequence: CDR1 SGHRS, CDR2 YFSETQ. The CDR3 loop is CASSLGTASTDTQYF. CDR3 nucleotide sequence: TGCGCCAGCAGCTTAGGGACAGCCAGCACAGATACGCAGTATTTT. The variable domain in full, with the rest retrieved from reference TRBV5-1 and TRBJ2-3, is KAGVTQTPRYLIKTRGQQVTLSCSPISGHRSVSWYQQTPGQGLQFLFEYFSETQRNKGNFPGRFSGRQFSNSRSEMNVSTLELGDSALYLCASSLGTASTDTQYFGPGTRLTVL.

The chain carries TRBV7-3 and TRBJ2-1; the D is unclear. Germline CDR1 is SGHTA and CDR2 is FQGTGA. V lost 2 bases, J lost 9 bases, and 11 bases lay in between. CDR3 length: 13 amino acids. Written as DNA, the CDR3 is TGTGCCAGCAGCTTAGCATGGCAAGGTGAGCAGTTCTTC. This encodes CASSLAWQGEQFF.

The CDR3 DNA reads as TGTGCCAGCAGTGGGTTAGCGGGGACCGTTCAAGAGACCCAGTACTTC. Translation gives CASSGLAGTVQETQYF. J is TRBJ2-5 and V is TRBV6-1; TRBD2 matches at 8 bases. Germline trimming cut 4 bases from V and 2 bases from J; bases unmatched to any gene: 9. The CDR3 covers 16 residues. Germline-derived CDR1 and CDR2 are MNHNS and SASEGT.

This clone was observed at least ten times. The chain joins TRBV6-6 to TRBJ1-2; 7 bases match TRBD1. Germline CDR1 and CDR2: MNHNY and SVGAGI (reference sequence). The CDR3 consists of 14 residues. Germline trimming cut 6 bases from V and 2 bases from J; bases unmatched to any gene: 6. In nucleotides, the CDR3 is TGTGCCAGCAGCAAGAGGGACAGCAACTATGGCTACACCTTC. This sequence encodes CASSKRDSNYGYTF.

This sequence joins TRBV25-1 and TRBJ2-1; D possibly matches TRBD1 or TRBD2 (6 bases each). Germline-derived CDR1 and CDR2 are MGHDK and SYGVNS. Trimming pared 3 bases from V and 6 bases from J, leaving 18 bases between. This CDR3 comprises 16 residues. In DNA, the CDR3 is TGTGCCAGCAGTGATATCGGTAGGAGGGGGAGCAATGAGCAGTTCTTC. Protein product: CASSDIGRRGSNEQFF.

The chain employs TRBV7-2 and TRBJ1-4; TRBD1 is a possible D gene (6 bases). The germline V gene encodes CDR1 SGHTA and CDR2 FQGNSA. The CDR3 has 14 residues. V dropped 4 bases and J dropped 5 bases, with 11 bases sitting between them. The CDR3 DNA is TGTGCCAGCAGCTCCCAGGGGCAAAATGAAAAACTGTTTTTT. Protein: CASSSQGQNEKLFF.

The CDR3: CASNRRTGGTGELFF. DNA of the CDR3: TGCGCCAGCAATCGTAGGACAGGCGGCACCGGGGAGCTGTTTTTT. The chain joins TRBV5-1 to TRBJ2-2; 7 bases map to TRBD1. This CDR3 region has 15 residues. V lost 6 bases and J lost 4; bases outside the gene matches: 9. Germline CDR1 reads SGHRS; CDR2 reads YFSETQ.

This clone was seen a handful of times. The chain combines TRBV29-1 with TRBJ2-5; D call uncertain. TRBJ2-7 explains the end of the DNA better; the J call may be wrong. Germline V gene data show CDR1 as SQVTM and CDR2 as ANQGSEA. The CDR3 extends over 11 amino acids. The DNA for the CDR3 is TGCAGCGTTCGTTCGGGCGACGAGCAGTACTTC. This encodes CSVRSGDEQYF.

Turning to this clone: This same CDR3 is encoded by further DNA sequences in the sample. The rearrangement links TRBV7-9 to TRBJ2-5; D gene unclear. The germline V and J ends were trimmed by 1 base and 5 bases, with 5 bases remaining between them. CDR1 and CDR2 from the germline V gene are SEHNR and FQNEAQ (reference sequence). CDR3 size: 12 residues. The CDR3 protein is CASSLVAETQYF. CDR3 coding DNA: TGTGCCAGCAGCTTAGTGGCCGAGACCCAGTACTTC.

J is TRBJ1-3 and V is TRBV4-2; D ambiguous. The CDR3 has 17 amino acids. Germline assignment: CDR1 LGHNA and CDR2 YNFKEQ. V dropped 1 base and J dropped 0 bases, with 13 bases sitting between them. The CDR3 is CASSQVLDPFSGNTIYF. Written as DNA, the CDR3 is TGTGCCAGCAGCCAAGTATTGGACCCATTCTCTGGAAACACCATATATTTT.

With regard to this clone: This sample also contains other DNA sequences that code for the same CDR3. CDR3 nucleotides: TGCGCCAGCAGCTTGTCGGCCTCCTCTGGAAACACCATATATTTT. Its translation is CASSLSASSGNTIYF. This rearrangement joins TRBV5-1 to TRBJ1-3, with D uncertain. V lost 1 base and J lost 0, with 8 bases in between. This CDR3 has 15 residues. The germline V gene has CDR1 SGHRS and CDR2 YFSETQ.

The J gene is TRBJ2-5, the V gene TRBV7-9; D gene unclear. The J call is uncertain, as TRBJ2-7 better fits the DNA end. This CDR3 has 12 amino acids. The germline V gene has CDR1 SEHNR and CDR2 FQNEAQ (reference sequence). The CDR3 region has the DNA TGTGCCAGCAGCTTAGCGAGTGCCGAGCAGTACTTC. The encoded protein is CASSLASAEQYF.

The gene calls are TRBV2 and TRBJ1-4; 10 bases agree with TRBD1. Germline CDR1 is SNHLY and CDR2 is FYNNEI. J lost 7 bases, V lost 7 bases, and 6 bases had no gene match. The CDR3 is 14 amino acids. CDR3 sequence: CASNLWDRGEKLFF. The CDR3 nucleotides read TGTGCCAGCAATCTTTGGGACAGGGGTGAAAAACTGTTTTTT.

This clone has a handful of counts. The CDR3 bases are TGCGCCAGCAGCCCGCAGCCGGGGAACACTGAAGCTTTCTTT. It encodes CASSPQPGNTEAFF. The rearrangement joins TRBV5-1 to TRBJ1-1; D ambiguous. Germline lookup yields CDR1 SGHRS and CDR2 YFSETQ. The germline V and J ends were trimmed by 4 bases and 1 base, with 11 bases remaining between them. This CDR3 is built from 14 residues.

The rearrangement links TRBV7-2 to TRBJ1-3; D is uncertain. V was cut by 2 bases and J by 1 base, with 9 bases left in between. Looked up from germline, CDR1 is SGHTA and CDR2 is FQGNSA. The CDR3 totals 15 residues. CDR3 in DNA: TGTGCCAGCAGCTTACAGCAAGCATCTGGAAACACCATATATTTT. Protein product: CASSLQQASGNTIYF.

The chain is built from TRBV4-1 and TRBJ2-5; 9 nucleotides agree with TRBD2. With 4 bases clipped from V and 4 bases from J, the junction kept 7 bases outside the gene matches. This CDR3 comprises 15 residues. CDR1 is MGHRA, CDR2 YSYEKL, per germline. CDR3 amino acids: CASSLAGVRRETQYF. The CDR3 bases are TGCGCCAGCAGCCTAGCGGGAGTTAGGAGAGAGACCCAGTACTTC.